This T cell receptor (beta chain) was identified in a study of human T cells and chemical hapten exposure. Study context: The study lasted roughly 26 weeks, and patients were dosed weekly with diphenylcyclopropenone on the scalp throughout.

V was trimmed by 3 bases and J by 5 bases, leaving 14 bases between them. CDR1 SGHTA and CDR2 FQGTGA come from the germline V gene. This CDR3 is 15 amino acids long. Noted time point: pre-sensitization, week 0. As to treatment: therapeutic diphenylcyclopropenone sensitization with weekly scalp DPC. MiXCR, applied by TCRdb to the RACE reads, yields one record per CDR3 protein. The sample lists tens of thousands of distinct CDR3 sequences; over 9% were seen once. This chain uses TRBV7-3 with TRBJ2-1; the D is unclear. Sample: whole blood, taken in connection with sensitization to the hapten diphenylcyclopropenone (DPC). This TCR came from a middle-aged man with alopecia areata. Some clones in this sample may be carry-over from other donors' samples. Written as DNA, the CDR3 is TGTGCCAGCAGCTTTGATAGCCAGCTACACAATGAGCAGTTCTTC. It specifies CASSFDSQLHNEQFF.